This TCR beta chain was identified during a study of cytomegalovirus exposure and HLA in healthy donors. This CDR3 is 13 amino acids long. V gave up 0 bases and J gave up 7 bases, with 12 bases separating them. The germline CDR1 and CDR2 sequences are GTSNPN and SVGIG (reference sequence). Libraries were prepared by immunoSEQ multiplex PCR; TCRdb keeps only in-frame clonotypes and omits some of them. The sample shows around 160,000 clones, more than 70% of them seen only once. Study conclusions and caveats: While the bulk of TCR sequences proved rare, some public TCRs turned up in many donors. In a later analysis, first-cohort TCR clusters were found to tend to co-occur in the 95 to 150 validation repertoires.

A remark on this clone: The antigen remains unidentified.

The receptor's source is a man in his thirties or forties in good health and CMV-seropositive. The chain recombines TRBV30 with TRBJ1-2, with D maybe TRBD1 (5 bases). Sequenced input: PBMCs. CDR3 sequence (DNA): TGTGCCTGGAGTGTACAGGCAGGGCTTGGCTACACCTTC. Amino acid sequence: CAWSVQAGLGYTF.